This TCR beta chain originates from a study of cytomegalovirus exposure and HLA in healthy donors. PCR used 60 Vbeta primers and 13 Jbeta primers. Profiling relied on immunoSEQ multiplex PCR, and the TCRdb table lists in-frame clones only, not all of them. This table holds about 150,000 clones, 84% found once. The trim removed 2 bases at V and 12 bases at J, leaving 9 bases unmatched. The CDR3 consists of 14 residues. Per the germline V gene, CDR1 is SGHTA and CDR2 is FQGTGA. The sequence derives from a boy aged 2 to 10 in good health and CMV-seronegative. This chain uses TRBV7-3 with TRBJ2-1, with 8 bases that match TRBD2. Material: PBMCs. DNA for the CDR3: TGTGCCAGCAGCTTAGACAGCGGGAGCCGTGGGCAGTTCTTC. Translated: CASSLDSGSRGQFF.